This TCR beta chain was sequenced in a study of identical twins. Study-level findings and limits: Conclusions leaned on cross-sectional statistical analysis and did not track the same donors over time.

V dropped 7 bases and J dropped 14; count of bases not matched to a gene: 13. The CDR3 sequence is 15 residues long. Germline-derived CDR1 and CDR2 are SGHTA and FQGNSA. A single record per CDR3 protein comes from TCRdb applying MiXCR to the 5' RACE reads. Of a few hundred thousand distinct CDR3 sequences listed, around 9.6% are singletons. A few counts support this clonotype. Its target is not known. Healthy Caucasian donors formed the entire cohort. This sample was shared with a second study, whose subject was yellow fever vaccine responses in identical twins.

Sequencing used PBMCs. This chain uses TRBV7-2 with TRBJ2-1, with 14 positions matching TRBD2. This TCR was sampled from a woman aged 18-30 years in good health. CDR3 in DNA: TGTGCCAGCACTCCCTGGGAGACTAGCGGGGGGGCAGAGTTCTTC. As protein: CASTPWETSGGAEFF.